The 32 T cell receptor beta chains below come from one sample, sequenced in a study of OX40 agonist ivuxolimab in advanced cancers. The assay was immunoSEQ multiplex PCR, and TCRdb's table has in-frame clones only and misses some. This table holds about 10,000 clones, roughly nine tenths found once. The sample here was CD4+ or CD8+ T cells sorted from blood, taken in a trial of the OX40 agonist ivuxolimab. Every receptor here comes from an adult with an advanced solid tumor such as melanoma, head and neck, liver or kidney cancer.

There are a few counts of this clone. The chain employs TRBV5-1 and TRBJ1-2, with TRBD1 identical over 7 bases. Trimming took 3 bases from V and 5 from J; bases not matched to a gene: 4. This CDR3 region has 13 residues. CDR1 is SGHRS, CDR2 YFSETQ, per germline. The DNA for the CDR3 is TGCGCCAGCAGCTACGGGACAGATTATGGCTACACCTTC. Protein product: CASSYGTDYGYTF.

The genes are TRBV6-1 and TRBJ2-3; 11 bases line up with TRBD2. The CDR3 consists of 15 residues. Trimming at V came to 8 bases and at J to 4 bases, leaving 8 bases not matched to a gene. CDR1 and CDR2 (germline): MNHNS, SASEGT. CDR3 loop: CASVVLAGGADTQYF. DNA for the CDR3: TGTGCCAGCGTAGTTCTAGCGGGGGGCGCAGATACGCAGTATTTT.

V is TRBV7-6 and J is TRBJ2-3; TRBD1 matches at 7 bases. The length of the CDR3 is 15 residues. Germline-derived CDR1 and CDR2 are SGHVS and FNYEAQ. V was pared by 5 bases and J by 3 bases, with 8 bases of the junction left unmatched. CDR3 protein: CASSASGQLTDTQYF. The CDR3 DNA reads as TGTGCCAGCAGCGCGTCGGGACAGTTAACAGATACGCAGTATTTT.

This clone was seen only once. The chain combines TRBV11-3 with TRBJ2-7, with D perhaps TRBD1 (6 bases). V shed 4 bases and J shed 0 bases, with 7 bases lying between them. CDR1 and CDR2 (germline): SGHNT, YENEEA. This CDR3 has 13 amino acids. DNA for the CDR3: TGTGCCAGCAGCTGGGACAACTCCTACGAGCAGTACTTC. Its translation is CASSWDNSYEQYF.

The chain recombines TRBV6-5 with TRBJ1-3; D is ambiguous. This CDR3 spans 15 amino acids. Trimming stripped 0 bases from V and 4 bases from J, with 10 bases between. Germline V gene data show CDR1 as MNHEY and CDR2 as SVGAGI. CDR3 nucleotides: TGTGCCAGCAGTTACTCTATTCCAGTAGGAAACACCATATATTTT. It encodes CASSYSIPVGNTIYF.

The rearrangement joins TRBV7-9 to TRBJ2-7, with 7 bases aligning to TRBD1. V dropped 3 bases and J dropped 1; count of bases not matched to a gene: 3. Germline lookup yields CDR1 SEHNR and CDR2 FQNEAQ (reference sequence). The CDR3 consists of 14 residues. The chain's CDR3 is CASSLGDRSYEQYF. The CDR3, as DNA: TGTGCCAGCAGCTTGGGGGACAGATCCTACGAGCAGTACTTC. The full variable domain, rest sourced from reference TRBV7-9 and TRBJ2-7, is DTGVSQNPRHKITKRGQNVTFRCDPISEHNRLYWYRQTLGQGPEFLTYFQNEAQLEKSRLLSDRFSAERPKGSFSTLEIQRTEQGDSAMYLCASSLGDRSYEQYFGPGTRLTVT.

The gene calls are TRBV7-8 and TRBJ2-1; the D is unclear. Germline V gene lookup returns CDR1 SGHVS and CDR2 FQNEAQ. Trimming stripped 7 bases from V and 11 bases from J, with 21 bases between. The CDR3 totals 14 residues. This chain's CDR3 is CASTQLPTGKKQFF. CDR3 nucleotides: TGTGCCAGCACCCAACTCCCGACCGGAAAAAAGCAGTTCTTC.

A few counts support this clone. For the CDR3, the DNA is TGTGCCATCAGTGAGCCTGGAGGGACAGCTCGAGCAGGCCAGTTCTTC. This gives the protein CAISEPGGTARAGQFF. This chain uses TRBV10-3 with TRBJ2-1, with D possibly matching TRBD1 (7 bases). With 2 bases removed from V and 13 bases from J, the gap between germline ends came to 24 bases. Germline loops: CDR1 ENHRY, CDR2 SYGVKD. This CDR3 has 16 amino acids.

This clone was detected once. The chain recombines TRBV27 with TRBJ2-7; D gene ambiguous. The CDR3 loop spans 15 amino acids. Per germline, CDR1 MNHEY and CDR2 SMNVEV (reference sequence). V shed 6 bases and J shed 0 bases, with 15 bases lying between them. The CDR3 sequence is CASRALVSYSYEQYF. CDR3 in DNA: TGTGCCAGCAGAGCCCTAGTCAGTTACTCCTACGAGCAGTACTTC.

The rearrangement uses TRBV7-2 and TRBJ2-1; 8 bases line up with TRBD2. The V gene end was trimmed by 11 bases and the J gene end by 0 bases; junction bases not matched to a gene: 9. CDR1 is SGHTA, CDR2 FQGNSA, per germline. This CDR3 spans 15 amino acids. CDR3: CASLMRGASYNEQFF. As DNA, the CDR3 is TGTGCCTCCTTGATGCGGGGGGCCTCCTACAATGAGCAGTTCTTC. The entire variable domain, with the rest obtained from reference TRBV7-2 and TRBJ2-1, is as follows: GAGVSQSPSNKVTEKGKDVELRCDPISGHTALYWYRQSLGQGLEFLIYFQGNSAPDKSGLPSDRFSAERTGGSVSTLTIQRTQQEDSAVYLCASLMRGASYNEQFFGPGTRLTVL.

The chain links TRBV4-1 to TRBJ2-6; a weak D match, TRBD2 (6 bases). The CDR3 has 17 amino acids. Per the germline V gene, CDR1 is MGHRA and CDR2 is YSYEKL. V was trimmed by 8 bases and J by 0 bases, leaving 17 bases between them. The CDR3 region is CASRGISKGSGANVLTF. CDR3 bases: TGCGCCAGCCGCGGGATCTCTAAGGGCTCTGGGGCCAACGTCCTGACTTTC.

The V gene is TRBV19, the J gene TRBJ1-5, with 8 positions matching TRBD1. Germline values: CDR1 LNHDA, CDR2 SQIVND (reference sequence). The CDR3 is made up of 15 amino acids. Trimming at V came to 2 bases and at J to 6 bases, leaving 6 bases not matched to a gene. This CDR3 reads CASSIPGGAFQPQHF. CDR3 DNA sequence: TGTGCCAGTAGTATACCAGGGGGCGCTTTTCAGCCCCAGCATTTT.

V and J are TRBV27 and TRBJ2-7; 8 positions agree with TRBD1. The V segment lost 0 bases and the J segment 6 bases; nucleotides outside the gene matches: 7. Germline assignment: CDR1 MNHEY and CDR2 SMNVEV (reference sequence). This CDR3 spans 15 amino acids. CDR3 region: CASSLSWQGASEQYF. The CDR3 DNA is TGTGCCAGCAGTTTATCCTGGCAGGGGGCCAGCGAGCAGTACTTC.

This CDR3 is CASSSLGGADTQYF. The DNA for the CDR3 is TGTGCCAGCTCCTCCCTGGGGGGGGCGGATACGCAGTATTTT. V gene TRBV7-6 combines with J gene TRBJ2-3, with D perhaps matching TRBD2 (7 bases). Germline CDR1 is SGHVS and CDR2 is FNYEAQ. V lost 8 bases to trimming and J lost 6 bases, with 18 bases between them. The CDR3 contains 14 residues.

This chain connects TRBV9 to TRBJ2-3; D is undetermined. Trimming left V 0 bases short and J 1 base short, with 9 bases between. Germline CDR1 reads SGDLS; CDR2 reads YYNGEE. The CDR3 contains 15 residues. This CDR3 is CASSVDRAGTDTQYF. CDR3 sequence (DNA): TGTGCCAGCAGCGTAGACCGGGCCGGCACAGATACGCAGTATTTT.

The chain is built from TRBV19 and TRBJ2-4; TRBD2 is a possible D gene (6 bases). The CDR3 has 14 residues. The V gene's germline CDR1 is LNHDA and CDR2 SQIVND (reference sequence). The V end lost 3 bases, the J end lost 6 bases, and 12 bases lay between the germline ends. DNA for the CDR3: TGTGCCAGTAGTATTCGGTCCGGGGGAAACATTCAGTACTTC. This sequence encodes CASSIRSGGNIQYF.

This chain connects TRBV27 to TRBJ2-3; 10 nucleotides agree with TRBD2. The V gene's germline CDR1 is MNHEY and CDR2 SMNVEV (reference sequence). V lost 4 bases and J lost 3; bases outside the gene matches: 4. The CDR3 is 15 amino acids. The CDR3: CASSSLAGGTDTQYF. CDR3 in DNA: TGTGCCAGCAGTTCCTTAGCGGGGGGTACAGATACGCAGTATTTT.

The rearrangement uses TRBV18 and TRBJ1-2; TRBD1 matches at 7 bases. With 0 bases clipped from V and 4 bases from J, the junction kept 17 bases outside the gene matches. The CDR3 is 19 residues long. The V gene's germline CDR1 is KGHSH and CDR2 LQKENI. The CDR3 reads CASSPPQLLGGGHGYGYTF. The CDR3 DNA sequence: TGTGCCAGCTCACCACCGCAACTCTTGGGAGGGGGCCATGGCTATGGCTACACCTTC.

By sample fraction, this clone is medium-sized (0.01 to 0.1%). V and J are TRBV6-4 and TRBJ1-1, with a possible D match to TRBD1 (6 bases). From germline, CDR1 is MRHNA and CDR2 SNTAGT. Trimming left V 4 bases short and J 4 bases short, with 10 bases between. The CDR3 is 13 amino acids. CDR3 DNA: TGTGCCAGCAGTGCGTTCAGGGGCACTGAAGCTTTCTTT. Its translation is CASSAFRGTEAFF.

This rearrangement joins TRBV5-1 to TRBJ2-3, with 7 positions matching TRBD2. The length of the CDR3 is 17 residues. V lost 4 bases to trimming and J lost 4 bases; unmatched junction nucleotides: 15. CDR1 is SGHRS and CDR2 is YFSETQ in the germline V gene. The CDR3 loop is CASSIPRGGIGADTQYF. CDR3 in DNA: TGCGCCAGCAGCATCCCTCGGGGAGGGATCGGGGCAGATACGCAGTATTTT.

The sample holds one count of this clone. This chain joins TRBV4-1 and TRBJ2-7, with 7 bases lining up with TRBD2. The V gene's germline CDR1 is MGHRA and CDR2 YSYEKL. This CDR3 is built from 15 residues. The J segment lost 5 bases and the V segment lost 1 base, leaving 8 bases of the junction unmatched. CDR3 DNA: TGCGCCAGCAGCCAAGGGGTAAGGGAGGGAGACGAGCAGTACTTC. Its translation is CASSQGVREGDEQYF.

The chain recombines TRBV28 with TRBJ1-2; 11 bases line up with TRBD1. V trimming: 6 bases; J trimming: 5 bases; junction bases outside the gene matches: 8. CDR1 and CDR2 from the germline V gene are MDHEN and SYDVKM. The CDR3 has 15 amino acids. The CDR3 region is CASSPIGDRGYGYTF. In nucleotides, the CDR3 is TGTGCCAGCAGCCCAATTGGGGACAGGGGGTATGGCTACACCTTC.

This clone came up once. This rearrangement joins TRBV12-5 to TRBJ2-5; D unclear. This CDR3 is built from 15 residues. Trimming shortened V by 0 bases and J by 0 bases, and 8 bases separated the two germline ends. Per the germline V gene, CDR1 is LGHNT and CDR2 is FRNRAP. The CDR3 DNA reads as TGTGCTAGTGGTTTGGTACTTAAGTACCAAGAGACCCAGTACTTC. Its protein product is CASGLVLKYQETQYF.

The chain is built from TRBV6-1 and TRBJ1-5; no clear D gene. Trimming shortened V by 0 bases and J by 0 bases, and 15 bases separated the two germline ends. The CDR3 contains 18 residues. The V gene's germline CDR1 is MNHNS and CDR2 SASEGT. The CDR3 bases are TGTGCCAGCAGTGAAGCCCCATCCGGGCAGCTTAGCAATCAGCCCCAGCATTTT. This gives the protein CASSEAPSGQLSNQPQHF.

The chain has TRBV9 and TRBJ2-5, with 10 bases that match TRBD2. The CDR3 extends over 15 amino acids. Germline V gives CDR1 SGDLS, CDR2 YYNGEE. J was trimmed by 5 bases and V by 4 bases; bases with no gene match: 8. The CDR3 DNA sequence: TGTGCCAGCAGCTCTAGCGGGGGACGTGGCGAGACCCAGTACTTC. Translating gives CASSSSGGRGETQYF.

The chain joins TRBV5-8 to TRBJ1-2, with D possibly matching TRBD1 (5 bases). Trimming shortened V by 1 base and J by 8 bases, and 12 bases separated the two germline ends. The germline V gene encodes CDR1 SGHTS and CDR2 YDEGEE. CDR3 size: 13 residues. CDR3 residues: CASSLIREGGYTF. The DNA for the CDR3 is TGTGCCAGCAGCTTGATCAGGGAAGGAGGCTACACCTTC.

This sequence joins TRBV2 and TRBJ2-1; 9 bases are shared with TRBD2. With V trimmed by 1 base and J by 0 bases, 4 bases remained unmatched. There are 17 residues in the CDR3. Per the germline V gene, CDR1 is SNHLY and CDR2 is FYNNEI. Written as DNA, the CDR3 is TGTGCCAGCAGTGAAGGAAGCGGGGGGACCTCCTACAATGAGCAGTTCTTC. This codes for CASSEGSGGTSYNEQFF.

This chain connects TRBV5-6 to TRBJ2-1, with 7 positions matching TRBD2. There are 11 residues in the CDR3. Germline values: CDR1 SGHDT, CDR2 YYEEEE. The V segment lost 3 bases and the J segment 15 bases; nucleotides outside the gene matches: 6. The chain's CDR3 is CASSYGAGWFF. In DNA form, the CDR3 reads TGTGCCAGCAGCTACGGAGCGGGGTGGTTCTTC.

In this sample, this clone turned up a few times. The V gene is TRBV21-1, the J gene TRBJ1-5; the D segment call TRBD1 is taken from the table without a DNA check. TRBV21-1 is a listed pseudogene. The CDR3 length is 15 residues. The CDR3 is CASSNEGQGHQPQHF. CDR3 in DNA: TGTGCCAGCAGCAATGAAGGACAGGGGCACCAGCCCCAGCATTTT.

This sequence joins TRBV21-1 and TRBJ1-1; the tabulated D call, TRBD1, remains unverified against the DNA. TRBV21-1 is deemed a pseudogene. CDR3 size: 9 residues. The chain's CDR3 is CASSGDSTF. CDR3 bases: TGTGCCAGCAGCGGGGACAGCACCTTT.

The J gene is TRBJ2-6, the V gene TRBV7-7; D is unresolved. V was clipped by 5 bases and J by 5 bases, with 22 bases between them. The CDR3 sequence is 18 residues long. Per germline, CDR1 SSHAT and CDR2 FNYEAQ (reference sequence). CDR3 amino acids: CASSKLDKPQSRANVLTF. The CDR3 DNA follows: TGTGCCAGCAGCAAATTGGATAAGCCACAAAGTCGGGCCAACGTCCTGACTTTC.

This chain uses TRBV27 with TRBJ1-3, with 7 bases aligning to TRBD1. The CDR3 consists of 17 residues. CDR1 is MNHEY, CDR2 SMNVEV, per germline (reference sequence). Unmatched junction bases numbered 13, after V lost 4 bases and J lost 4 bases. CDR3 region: CASSSIRQGFMGNTIYF. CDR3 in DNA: TGTGCCAGCAGTTCGATTAGACAGGGTTTTATGGGAAACACCATATATTTT.